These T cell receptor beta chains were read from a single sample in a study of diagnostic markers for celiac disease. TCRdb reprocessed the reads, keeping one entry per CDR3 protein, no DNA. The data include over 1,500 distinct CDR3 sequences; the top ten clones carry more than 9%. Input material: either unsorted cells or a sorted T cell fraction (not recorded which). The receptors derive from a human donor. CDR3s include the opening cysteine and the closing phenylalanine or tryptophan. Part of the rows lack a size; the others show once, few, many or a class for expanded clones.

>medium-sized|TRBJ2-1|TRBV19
CASSIKGDVTLFF
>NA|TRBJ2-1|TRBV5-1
CASSLGTSGSNEQFF
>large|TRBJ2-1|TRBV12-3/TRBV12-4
CASSLAQGYTYNEQFF
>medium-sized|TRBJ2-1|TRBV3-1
CASSLVLDNEQFF
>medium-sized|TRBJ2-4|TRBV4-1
CASSTRLAAKNIQYF
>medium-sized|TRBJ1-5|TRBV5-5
CASSLLPDSRYQPQHF
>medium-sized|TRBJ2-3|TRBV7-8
CASSPILDTQYF
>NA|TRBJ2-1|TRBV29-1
CSVGRDPYNEQFF
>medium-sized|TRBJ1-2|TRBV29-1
CSAGTGPYGYTF
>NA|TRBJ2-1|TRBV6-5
CASSYSAGSSYNEQFF
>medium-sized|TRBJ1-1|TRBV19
CASSIGRGVTEAFF
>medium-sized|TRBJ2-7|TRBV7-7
CASSWDRGREQYF
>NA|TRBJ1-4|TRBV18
CASSEGATNEKLFF
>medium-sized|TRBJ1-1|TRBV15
CATSRERGGANTEAFF
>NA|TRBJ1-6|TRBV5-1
CASSLVVTSVDSPLHF
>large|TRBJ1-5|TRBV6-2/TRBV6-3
CASSLTGNQPQHF
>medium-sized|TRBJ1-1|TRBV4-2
CASSPYRTGTTEAFF
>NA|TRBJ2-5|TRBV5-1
CASSRRTGGEETQYF
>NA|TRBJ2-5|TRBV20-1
CSARAYQGTSDQETQYF
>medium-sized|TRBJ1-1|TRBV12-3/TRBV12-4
CASSPGLFLAAFF
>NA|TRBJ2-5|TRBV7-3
CASSFSFSETQYF
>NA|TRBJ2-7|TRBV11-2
CASSFGYYGEQYF
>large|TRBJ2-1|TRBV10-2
CASRIANEQFF
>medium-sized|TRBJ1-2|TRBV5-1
CASSLDGYYGYTF
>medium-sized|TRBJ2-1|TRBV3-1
CASSQDPSLYGNEQFF
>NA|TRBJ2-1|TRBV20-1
CSASGRYNEQFF
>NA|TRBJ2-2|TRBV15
CATSRDEGGELFF
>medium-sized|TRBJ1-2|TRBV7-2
CASSLILYGYTF
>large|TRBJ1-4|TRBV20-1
CSATGATNEKLFF
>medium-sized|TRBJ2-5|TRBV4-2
CASSLHQLAGVLHQETQYF
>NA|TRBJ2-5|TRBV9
CASSVSLGSYQETQYF
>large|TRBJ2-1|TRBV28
CASSLAGGPHNEQFF
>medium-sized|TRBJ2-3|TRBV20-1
CSASRQYGDTQYF
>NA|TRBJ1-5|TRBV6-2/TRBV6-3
CASSYFAGIQNQPQHF